This TCR beta chain was captured by sequencing in a study of blood T cell repertoires in COVID-19. Data came from immunoSEQ multiplex PCR; TCRdb stores just in-frame clones and leaves some out. The sample has around 400,000 clones, approximately 89% seen once; the top ten hold 0.7% to 0.95%. Residents of about 25 US areas, aged about 18 to 95 years, made up the participants. Participant-given clinical history determined each cohort assignment. Per the germline V gene, CDR1 is SGHNT and CDR2 is YYREEE (reference sequence). V was trimmed by 3 bases and J by 14 bases, leaving 14 bases between them. This CDR3 region has 11 residues.

This receptor was obtained from a woman in her 40s who had been exposed to COVID-19. V and J are TRBV5-4 and TRBJ1-2, with D unclear. The sequenced sample consisted of PBMCs or T cells enriched from blood (not recorded which). CDR3 amino acids: CASSSHNSPTF. In DNA, the CDR3 is TGTGCCAGCAGCTCCCACAATTCTCCTACCTTC. Based on the CDR3 plus reference TRBV5-4 and TRBJ1-2, the full variable domain is ETGVTQSPTHLIKTRGQQVTLRCSSQSGHNTVSWYQQALGQGPQFIFQYYREEENGRGNFPPRFSGLQFPNYSSELNVNALELDDSALYLCASSSHNSPTFGSGTRLTVV.